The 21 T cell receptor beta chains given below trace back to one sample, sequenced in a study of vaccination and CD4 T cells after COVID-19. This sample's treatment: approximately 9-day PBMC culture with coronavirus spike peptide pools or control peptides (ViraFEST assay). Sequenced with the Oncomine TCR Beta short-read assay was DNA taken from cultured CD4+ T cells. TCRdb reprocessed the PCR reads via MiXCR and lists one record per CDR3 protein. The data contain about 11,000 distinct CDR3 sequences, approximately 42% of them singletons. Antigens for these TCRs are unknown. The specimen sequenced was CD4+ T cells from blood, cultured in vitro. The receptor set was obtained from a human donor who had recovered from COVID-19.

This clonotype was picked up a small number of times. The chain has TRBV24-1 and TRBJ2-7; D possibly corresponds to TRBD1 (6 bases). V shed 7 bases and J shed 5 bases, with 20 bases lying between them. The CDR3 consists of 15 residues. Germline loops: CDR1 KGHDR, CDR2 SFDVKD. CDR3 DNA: TGTGCCACCAGGAATAACAGGGAAGGTTCCCACGAGCAGTACTTC. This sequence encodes CATRNNREGSHEQYF.

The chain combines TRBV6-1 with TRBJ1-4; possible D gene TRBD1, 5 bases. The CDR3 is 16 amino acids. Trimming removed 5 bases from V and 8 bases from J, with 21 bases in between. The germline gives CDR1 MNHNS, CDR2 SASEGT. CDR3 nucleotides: TGTGCCAGCAGTCCCGACACCTGGACACGTAAAGAAAAACTGTTTTTT. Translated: CASSPDTWTRKEKLFF.

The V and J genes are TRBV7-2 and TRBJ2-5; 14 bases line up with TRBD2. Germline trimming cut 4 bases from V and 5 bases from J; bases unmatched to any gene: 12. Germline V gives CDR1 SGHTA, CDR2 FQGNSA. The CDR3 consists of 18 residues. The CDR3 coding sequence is TGTGCCAGCAGCTCCTACCCTCAGACTAGCGGGGGGGGGGAGACCCAGTACTTC. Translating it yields CASSSYPQTSGGGETQYF.

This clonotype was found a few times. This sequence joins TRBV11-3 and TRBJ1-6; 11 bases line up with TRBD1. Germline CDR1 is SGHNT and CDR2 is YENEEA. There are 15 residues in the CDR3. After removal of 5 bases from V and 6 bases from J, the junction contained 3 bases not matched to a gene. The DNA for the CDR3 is TGTGCCAGCAGCCCCGGGACAGGGGGTAATTCACCCCTCCACTTT. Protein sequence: CASSPGTGGNSPLHF.

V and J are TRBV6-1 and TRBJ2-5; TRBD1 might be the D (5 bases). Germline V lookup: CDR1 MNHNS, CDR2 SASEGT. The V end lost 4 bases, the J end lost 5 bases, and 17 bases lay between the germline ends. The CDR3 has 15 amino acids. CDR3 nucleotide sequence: TGTGCCAGCAGTGGAGCCCCCAGGGTGGTGGAGACCCAGTACTTC. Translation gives CASSGAPRVVETQYF.

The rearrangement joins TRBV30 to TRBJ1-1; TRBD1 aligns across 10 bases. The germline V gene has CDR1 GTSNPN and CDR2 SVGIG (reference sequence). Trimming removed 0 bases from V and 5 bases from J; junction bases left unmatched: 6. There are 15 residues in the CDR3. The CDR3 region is CAWSVLRDRGTEAFF. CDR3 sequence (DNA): TGTGCCTGGAGTGTACTTCGGGACAGGGGAACTGAAGCTTTCTTT.

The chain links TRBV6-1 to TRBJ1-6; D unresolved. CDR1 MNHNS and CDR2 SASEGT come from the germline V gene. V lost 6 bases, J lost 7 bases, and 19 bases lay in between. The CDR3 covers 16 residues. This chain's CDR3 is CASSLGPGVSNSPLHF. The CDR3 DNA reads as TGTGCCAGCAGCCTCGGCCCAGGAGTTAGCAATTCACCCCTCCACTTT.

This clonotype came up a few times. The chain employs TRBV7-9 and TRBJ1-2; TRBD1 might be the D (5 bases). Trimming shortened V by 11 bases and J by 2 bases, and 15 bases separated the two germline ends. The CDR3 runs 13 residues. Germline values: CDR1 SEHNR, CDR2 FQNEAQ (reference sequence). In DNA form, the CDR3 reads TGTGCCGACGGGGGGGAATCCAACTATGGCTACACCTTC. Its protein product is CADGGESNYGYTF.

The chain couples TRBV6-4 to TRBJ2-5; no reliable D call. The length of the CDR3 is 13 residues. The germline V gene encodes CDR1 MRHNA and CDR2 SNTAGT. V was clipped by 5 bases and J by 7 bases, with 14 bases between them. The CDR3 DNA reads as TGTGCCAGCAGTCCGACTCCTGATGGGACCCAGTACTTC. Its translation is CASSPTPDGTQYF.

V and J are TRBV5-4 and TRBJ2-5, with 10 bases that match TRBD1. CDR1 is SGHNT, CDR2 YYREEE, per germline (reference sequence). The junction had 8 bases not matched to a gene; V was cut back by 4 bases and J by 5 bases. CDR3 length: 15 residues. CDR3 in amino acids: CASSRQGTGVETQYF. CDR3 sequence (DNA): TGTGCCAGCAGCCGCCAAGGGACAGGGGTTGAGACCCAGTACTTC.

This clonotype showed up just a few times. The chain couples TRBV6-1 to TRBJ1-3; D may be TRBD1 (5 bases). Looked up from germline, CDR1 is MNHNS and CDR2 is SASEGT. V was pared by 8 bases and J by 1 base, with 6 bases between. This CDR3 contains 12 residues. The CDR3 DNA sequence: TGTGCCAGCCGGGGGTCTGGAAACACCATATATTTT. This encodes CASRGSGNTIYF.

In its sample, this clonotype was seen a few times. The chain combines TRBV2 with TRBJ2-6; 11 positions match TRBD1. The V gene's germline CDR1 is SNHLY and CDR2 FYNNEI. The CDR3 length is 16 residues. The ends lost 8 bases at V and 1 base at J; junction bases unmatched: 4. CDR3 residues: CASGRDRGSGANVLTF. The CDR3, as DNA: TGTGCCAGCGGCCGGGACAGGGGGTCTGGGGCCAACGTCCTGACTTTC. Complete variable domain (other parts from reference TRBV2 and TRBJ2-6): EPEVTQTPSHQVTQMGQEVILRCVPISNHLYFYWYRQILGQKVEFLVSFYNNEISEKSEIFDDQFSVERPDGSNFTLKIRSTKLEDSAMYFCASGRDRGSGANVLTFGAGSRLTVL.

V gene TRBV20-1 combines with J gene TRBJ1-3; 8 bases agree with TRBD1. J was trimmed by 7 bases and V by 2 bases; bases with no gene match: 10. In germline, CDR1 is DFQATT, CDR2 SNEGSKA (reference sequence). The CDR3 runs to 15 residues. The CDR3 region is CSARSGQGDVNTIYF. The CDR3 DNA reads TGCAGTGCTAGATCAGGACAGGGCGATGTGAACACCATATATTTT.

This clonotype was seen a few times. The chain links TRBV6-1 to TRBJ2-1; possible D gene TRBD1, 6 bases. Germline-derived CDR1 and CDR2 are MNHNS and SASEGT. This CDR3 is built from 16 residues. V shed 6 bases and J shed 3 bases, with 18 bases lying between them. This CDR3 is CASRRGNKMGYNEQFF. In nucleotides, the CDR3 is TGTGCCAGCAGAAGGGGGAATAAAATGGGCTACAATGAGCAGTTCTTC.

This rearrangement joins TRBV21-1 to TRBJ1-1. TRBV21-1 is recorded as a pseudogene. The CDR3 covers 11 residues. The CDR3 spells CASSGRLRAFF. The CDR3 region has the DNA TGTGCCAGCAGTGGAAGGTTACGAGCTTTCTTT.

CDR3 amino acids: CASSAPAGVRETQYF. The CDR3, as DNA: TGTGCCAGCAGCGCCCCTGCGGGGGTGCGGGAGACCCAGTACTTC. The rearrangement joins TRBV7-9 to TRBJ2-5; 7 bases map to TRBD2. The V segment lost 5 bases and the J segment 5 bases; nucleotides outside the gene matches: 11. The CDR3 runs to 15 residues. CDR1 is SEHNR and CDR2 is FQNEAQ in the germline V gene (reference sequence).

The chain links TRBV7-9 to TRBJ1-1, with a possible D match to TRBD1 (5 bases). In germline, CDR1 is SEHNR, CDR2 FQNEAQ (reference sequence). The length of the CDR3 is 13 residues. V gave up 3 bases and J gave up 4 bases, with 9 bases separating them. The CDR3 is CASSLGLGTEAFF. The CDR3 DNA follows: TGTGCCAGCAGCTTGGGGCTTGGCACTGAAGCTTTCTTT.

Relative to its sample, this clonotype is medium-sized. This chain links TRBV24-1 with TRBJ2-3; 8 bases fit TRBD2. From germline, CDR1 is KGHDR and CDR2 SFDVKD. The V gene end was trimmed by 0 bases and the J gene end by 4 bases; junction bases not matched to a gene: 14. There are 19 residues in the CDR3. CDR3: CATSDLFGSPAGASDTQYF. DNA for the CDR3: TGTGCCACCAGTGATTTGTTCGGGAGTCCAGCGGGGGCCTCAGATACGCAGTATTTT.

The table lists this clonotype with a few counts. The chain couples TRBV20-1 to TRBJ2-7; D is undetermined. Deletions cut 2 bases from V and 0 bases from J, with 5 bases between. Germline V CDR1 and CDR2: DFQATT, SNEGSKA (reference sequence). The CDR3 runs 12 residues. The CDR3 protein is CSARTPSYEQYF. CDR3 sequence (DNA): TGCAGTGCTAGAACCCCCTCCTACGAGCAGTACTTC.

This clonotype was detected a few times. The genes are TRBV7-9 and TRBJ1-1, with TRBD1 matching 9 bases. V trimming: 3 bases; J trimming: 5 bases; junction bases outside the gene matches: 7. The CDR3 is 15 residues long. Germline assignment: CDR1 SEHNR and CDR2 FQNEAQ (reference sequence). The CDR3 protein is CASSFATGGYTEAFF. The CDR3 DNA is TGTGCCAGCAGCTTCGCGACAGGGGGATATACTGAAGCTTTCTTT. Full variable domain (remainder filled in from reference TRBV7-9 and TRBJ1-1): DTGVSQNPRHKITKRGQNVTFRCDPISEHNRLYWYRQTLGQGPEFLTYFQNEAQLEKSRLLSDRFSAERPKGSFSTLEIQRTEQGDSAMYLCASSFATGGYTEAFFGQGTRLTVV.

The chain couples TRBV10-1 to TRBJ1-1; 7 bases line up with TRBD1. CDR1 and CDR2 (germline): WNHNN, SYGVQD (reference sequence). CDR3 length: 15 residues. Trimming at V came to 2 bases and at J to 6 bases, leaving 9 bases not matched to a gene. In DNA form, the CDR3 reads TGCGCCAGCAGTGAGCGAAACAGGGGTTCCGCTGAAGCTTTCTTT. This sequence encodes CASSERNRGSAEAFF.